These 7 T cell receptor beta chains share one sample of origin, sequenced in a study of cytomegalovirus exposure and HLA in healthy donors. In the PCR, 60 Vbeta and 13 Jbeta primers were used. Only in-frame clones appear in the TCRdb table, and some are missing; sequencing was by immunoSEQ multiplex PCR. The table includes 150,000 to 200,000 clones, around 84% detected once. Sample: PBMCs. All receptors derive from a woman aged 18-30 years in good health and CMV-seronegative.

The CDR3 DNA follows: TGTGCCAGCAGGCCTAGGACTCTCTACAATGAGCAGTTCTTC. Its translation is CASRPRTLYNEQFF. V and J are TRBV2 and TRBJ2-1; maybe TRBD2 (5 bases). The CDR3 loop spans 14 amino acids. CDR1 SNHLY and CDR2 FYNNEI come from the germline V gene. The V gene lost 6 bases and the J gene lost 3 bases, with 12 bases spanning the gap. Full variable domain (rest looked up from reference TRBV2 and TRBJ2-1): EPEVTQTPSHQVTQMGQEVILRCVPISNHLYFYWYRQILGQKVEFLVSFYNNEISEKSEIFDDQFSVERPDGSNFTLKIRSTKLEDSAMYFCASRPRTLYNEQFFGPGTRLTVL.

The CDR3 sequence: CASSDRDGALHQPQHF. The CDR3 DNA follows: TGTGCCAGCAGTGACAGGGACGGGGCTTTGCATCAGCCCCAGCATTTT. The gene calls are TRBV28 and TRBJ1-5; 7 bases align to TRBD1. CDR1 is MDHEN and CDR2 is SYDVKM in the germline V gene. CDR3 length: 16 residues. The junction had 12 bases not matched to a gene; V was cut back by 5 bases and J by 5 bases.

The V gene is TRBV27, the J gene TRBJ2-7; D is possibly TRBD2 (5 bases). The CDR3 sequence is 14 residues long. CDR1 is MNHEY and CDR2 is SMNVEV in the germline V gene (reference sequence). V was cut by 5 bases and J by 3 bases, with 14 bases left in between. The CDR3, as DNA: TGTGCCAGCAGTCCTCCCCGAGGGAACTACGAGCAGTACGTC. Amino acids: CASSPPRGNYEQYV.

The rearrangement uses TRBV10-3 and TRBJ2-5, with a tentative D call TRBD2 (5 bases). Germline assignment: CDR1 ENHRY and CDR2 SYGVKD. Trimming stripped 2 bases from V and 1 base from J, with 11 bases between. The CDR3 covers 15 residues. The CDR3 is CAISEPGVLQETQYF. CDR3 DNA sequence: TGTGCCATCAGTGAGCCCGGGGTTCTCCAAGAGACCCAGTACTTC.

V gene TRBV7-9 combines with J gene TRBJ2-2; D is perhaps TRBD2 (5 bases). Germline V gene sequence: CDR1 SEHNR, CDR2 FQNEAQ (reference sequence). Trimming took off 7 bases at V and 5 bases at J, with 20 bases between the two ends. The CDR3 extends over 16 amino acids. This chain's CDR3 is CASIHHTDLSTGELFF. The CDR3, as DNA: TGTGCCAGCATCCACCATACGGACTTATCGACCGGGGAGCTGTTTTTT.

The V and J genes are TRBV7-2 and TRBJ2-4, with 10 nucleotides matching TRBD1. J lost 9 bases, V lost 4 bases, and 6 bases had no gene match. Germline assignment: CDR1 SGHTA and CDR2 FQGNSA. This CDR3 is 14 amino acids long. The DNA for the CDR3 is TGTGCCAGCAGCTGGGACAGGGGAGGGAGCATTCAGTACTTC. The encoded protein is CASSWDRGGSIQYF.

In its sample, this clone was seen a few times. The chain recombines TRBV5-6 with TRBJ2-2, with D perhaps matching TRBD1 (6 bases). V dropped 0 bases and J dropped 3 bases, with 18 bases sitting between them. The CDR3 consists of 18 residues. Germline CDR1 reads SGHDT; CDR2 reads YYEEEE. The CDR3 protein is CASSLGRGYYTYTGELFF. CDR3 DNA sequence: TGTGCCAGCAGCTTGGGCAGGGGTTACTATACTTACACCGGGGAGCTGTTTTTT. The whole variable domain, filled in from reference TRBV5-6 and TRBJ2-2, reads DAGVTQSPTHLIKTRGQQVTLRCSPKSGHDTVSWYQQALGQGPQFIFQYYEEEERQRGNFPDRFSGHQFPNYSSELNVNALLLGDSALYLCASSLGRGYYTYTGELFFGEGSRLTVL.